A single sample gave rise to the 24 T cell receptor beta chains below, sequenced in a study of metastatic and nonmetastatic thyroid tumors. TCRdb re-called the PCR reads through MiXCR. In the table there are approximately 82,000 clones, under 15% of which are singletons. None of the patients had undergone any treatment ahead of thyroid surgery. Sequenced: tumor tissue. Receptors originate from a female donor with papillary thyroid cancer or a benign thyroid nodule (not recorded which). Some clones in this sample may be carry-over from other donors' samples.

This clone was counted ten times or more. The J gene is TRBJ2-5, the V gene TRBV2; maybe TRBD2 (6 bases). This CDR3 has 14 amino acids. V lost 3 bases and J 2 bases, leaving 10 bases between the germline ends. Germline V CDR1 and CDR2: SNHLY, FYNNEI. The CDR3 DNA reads as TGTGCCAGCAGTGAGATTGCGGGACAAGAGACCCAGTACTTC. Its protein is CASSEIAGQETQYF.

This clone has at least ten counts. The chain joins TRBV28 to TRBJ2-7; D not resolved. Trimming took 2 bases from V and 0 from J, leaving 14 bases between them. This CDR3 contains 16 residues. CDR1 and CDR2 from the germline V gene are MDHEN and SYDVKM. This CDR3 reads CASSLVAGTTSYEQYF. The DNA for the CDR3 is TGTGCCAGCAGTTTAGTCGCCGGCACCACCTCCTACGAGCAGTACTTC. The whole variable domain, filled in from reference TRBV28 and TRBJ2-7, reads DVKVTQSSRYLVKRTGEKVFLECVQDMDHENMFWYRQDPGLGLRLIYFSYDVKMKEKGDIPEGYSVSREKKERFSLILESASTNQTSMYLCASSLVAGTTSYEQYFGPGTRLTVT.

Many counts were recorded for this clone. V is TRBV7-3 and J is TRBJ2-5, with a possible D match to TRBD2 (6 bases). CDR1 and CDR2 from the germline V gene are SGHTA and FQGTGA. Trimming removed 2 bases at V and 4 bases at J, with 17 bases between. CDR3 length: 16 amino acids. This CDR3 is CASSLLGGTVRETQYF. CDR3 nucleotides: TGTGCCAGCAGCTTACTTGGAGGGACGGTGAGAGAGACCCAGTACTTC.

This clone was counted many times. This chain joins TRBV7-8 and TRBJ2-1, with 8 bases aligning to TRBD2. V lost 5 bases to trimming and J lost 6 bases; unmatched junction nucleotides: 12. The germline V gene has CDR1 SGHVS and CDR2 FQNEAQ. This CDR3 has 16 amino acids. CDR3 coding DNA: TGTGCCAGCAGCCCAGAGGGGCTAGCGGGCCTCAATGAGCAGTTCTTC. It codes for CASSPEGLAGLNEQFF. Full variable domain (rest looked up from reference TRBV7-8 and TRBJ2-1): GAGVSQSPRYKVAKRGQDVALRCDPISGHVSLFWYQQALGQGPEFLTYFQNEAQLDKSGLPSDRFFAERPEGSVSTLKIQRTQQEDSAVYLCASSPEGLAGLNEQFFGPGTRLTVL.

With regard to this clone: This could be a read error, since a much larger clone is one nucleotide away. V is TRBV3-1 and J is TRBJ1-4; maybe TRBD1 (6 bases). Germline assignment: CDR1 LGHDT and CDR2 YNNKEL (reference sequence). V lost 0 bases, J lost 1 base, and 9 bases lay in between. This CDR3 region has 16 residues. Written as DNA, the CDR3 is TGTGCCAGCAGCCAAGAAGGGGGTCAAACTAATGAAAAACTGTTTTTT. It translates to CASSQEGGQTNEKLFF.

CDR3 in amino acids: CSARGLAGRSSYEQYF. CDR3 nucleotide sequence: TGCAGTGCTAGAGGACTAGCGGGGAGGAGCTCCTACGAGCAGTACTTC. The chain links TRBV20-1 to TRBJ2-7; TRBD2 aligns across 11 bases. CDR1 DFQATT and CDR2 SNEGSKA come from the germline V gene (reference sequence). Germline trimming cut 1 base from V and 0 bases from J; bases unmatched to any gene: 5. The CDR3 sequence is 16 residues long.

This clone showed up just a few times. This sequence joins TRBV15 and TRBJ2-5; 16 bases agree with TRBD2. CDR1 is LNHNV and CDR2 is YYDKDF in the germline V gene (reference sequence). Unmatched junction bases numbered 6, after V lost 1 base and J lost 4 bases. The CDR3 has 18 amino acids. The CDR3: CATSRGGLAGGPRETQYF. The CDR3 DNA is TGTGCCACCAGCAGAGGGGGACTAGCGGGAGGGCCGAGAGAGACCCAGTACTTC.

This clone showed up many times. The CDR3 nucleotides read TGCGCCAGCAGCTCGGAACTAGCGGGAGGGCCCACAGATACGCAGTATTTT. Protein product: CASSSELAGGPTDTQYF. This chain uses TRBV5-1 with TRBJ2-3; TRBD2 agrees at 13 bases. The V gene end was trimmed by 3 bases and the J gene end by 2 bases; junction bases not matched to a gene: 6. Germline CDR1 SGHRS, CDR2 YFSETQ. This CDR3 has 17 amino acids.

This clone came up a few times. The V call is TRBV12-3 or TRBV12-4, the J call TRBJ2-7; tentatively, D is TRBD1 (5 bases). The CDR3 is 15 residues long. Trimming left V 7 bases short and J 4 bases short, with 20 bases between. CDR3 protein: CASIPLLTDGYEQYF. The CDR3, as DNA: TGTGCCAGCATTCCCCTCCTGACAGACGGATACGAGCAGTACTTC.

This clone was recorded at least ten times. The rearrangement joins TRBV24-1 to TRBJ2-3, with 8 bases aligning to TRBD2. V was clipped by 5 bases and J by 5 bases; unmatched bases: 2. The length of the CDR3 is 13 residues. CDR1 and CDR2 from the germline V gene are KGHDR and SFDVKD. As DNA, the CDR3 is TGTGCCACCAGTGCTCGGGGGGGAGATACGCAGTATTTT. This encodes CATSARGGDTQYF.

This clone was seen repeatedly, ten times or more. The genes are TRBV7-9 and TRBJ2-3; no firm D call. This CDR3 has 13 residues. The germline V and J ends were trimmed by 0 bases and 2 bases, with 3 bases remaining between them. Germline V gene lookup returns CDR1 SEHNR and CDR2 FQNEAQ (reference sequence). CDR3: CASSLASTDTQYF. DNA of the CDR3: TGTGCCAGCAGCTTAGCGTCCACAGATACGCAGTATTTT.

This clone was found many times. This chain joins TRBV4-1 and TRBJ1-1, with D tentatively TRBD1 (6 bases). V shed 0 bases and J shed 10 bases, with 15 bases lying between them. This CDR3 spans 14 amino acids. Germline V CDR1 and CDR2: MGHRA, YSYEKL. Written as DNA, the CDR3 is TGCGCCAGCAGCCAAGACCCAGGGGTGGGACGAGCTTTCTTT. The encoded protein is CASSQDPGVGRAFF.

This clone was recorded many times. The chain couples TRBV5-1 to TRBJ2-5; D gene ambiguous. The CDR3 is made up of 14 amino acids. Trimming removed 0 bases at V and 7 bases at J, with 13 bases between. Germline-derived CDR1 and CDR2 are SGHRS and YFSETQ. The chain's CDR3 is CASSLVGQDGTQYF. The CDR3 bases are TGCGCCAGCAGCTTGGTCGGTCAGGATGGGACCCAGTACTTC. Full variable domain (missing parts from reference TRBV5-1 and TRBJ2-5): KAGVTQTPRYLIKTRGQQVTLSCSPISGHRSVSWYQQTPGQGLQFLFEYFSETQRNKGNFPGRFSGRQFSNSRSEMNVSTLELGDSALYLCASSLVGQDGTQYFGPGTRLLVL.

This clone came up many times. This chain links TRBV19 with TRBJ2-3; D not resolved. V lost 2 bases and J 4 bases, leaving 7 bases between the germline ends. CDR1 is LNHDA, CDR2 SQIVND, per germline (reference sequence). CDR3 size: 13 residues. Here the CDR3 DNA reads TGTGCCAGTAGTATATTGCCGGCAGATACGCAGTATTTT. Its translation is CASSILPADTQYF.

Points on this clone: A read error is possible here, since a much larger clone lies one base away. V is TRBV5-1 and J is TRBJ2-5; D remains ambiguous. The CDR3 consists of 15 residues. With 0 bases removed from V and 2 bases from J, the gap between germline ends came to 11 bases. Germline CDR1 is SGHRS and CDR2 is YFSETQ. This CDR3 reads CASSLGALKQETQYF. The CDR3, as DNA: TGCGCCAGCAGCTTGGGTGCTTTGAAACAAGAGACCCAGTACTTC.

This clone was observed at least ten times. The chain uses TRBV28 and TRBJ2-5; 9 bases map to TRBD2. The CDR3 length is 14 residues. J lost 1 base, V lost 6 bases, and 3 bases had no gene match. Germline lookup yields CDR1 MDHEN and CDR2 SYDVKM. The CDR3 DNA is TGTGCCAGCAGCCTTAGCGGGGGCCAAGAGACCCAGTACTTC. It yields the protein CASSLSGGQETQYF.

This clone was observed at least ten times. This chain connects TRBV2 to TRBJ1-5; the D gene is possibly TRBD1 (5 bases). Trimming cost V 4 bases and J 6 bases, with 10 bases left between them. CDR1 is SNHLY, CDR2 FYNNEI, per germline. The CDR3 is 13 amino acids. DNA for the CDR3: TGTGCCAGCAGTGGAAATAGGGGTCAGCCCCAGCATTTT. Its protein product is CASSGNRGQPQHF. Full variable domain (rest looked up from reference TRBV2 and TRBJ1-5): EPEVTQTPSHQVTQMGQEVILRCVPISNHLYFYWYRQILGQKVEFLVSFYNNEISEKSEIFDDQFSVERPDGSNFTLKIRSTKLEDSAMYFCASSGNRGQPQHFGDGTRLSIL.

This clone occurred many times. This chain uses TRBV24-1 with TRBJ2-3; maybe TRBD2 (5 bases). The CDR3 sequence is 16 residues long. V was cut by 6 bases and J by 2 bases, with 17 bases left in between. Germline values: CDR1 KGHDR, CDR2 SFDVKD. CDR3 nucleotide sequence: TGTGCCACCAGTTCAGATCGCTTACGGGACACAGATACGCAGTATTTT. Residues: CATSSDRLRDTDTQYF.

A note on this clone: A much larger clone lies one base from this, so it may be a read error. V gene TRBV28 combines with J gene TRBJ1-5, with D hard to call. CDR1 MDHEN and CDR2 SYDVKM come from the germline V gene. Trimming cost V 3 bases and J 4 bases, with 7 bases left between them. The CDR3 totals 13 residues. The CDR3 reads CASSFTTNQPQHF. The DNA for the CDR3 is TGTGCCAGCAGTTTCACGACTAATCAGCCCCAGCATTTT.

This clone showed up just a few times. A read error may be the cause here, since a much bigger clone is one base away. The chain recombines TRBV28 with TRBJ2-2; TRBD2 is a possible D gene (7 bases). This CDR3 is 14 amino acids long. The germline gives CDR1 MDHEN, CDR2 SYDVKM. CDR3 sequence (DNA): TGTGCCAGCAGTTTACGGGGGGACACCAGGGAGCTGTTTTTT. It encodes CASSLRGDTRELFF.

This clone occurred many times. In nucleotides, the CDR3 is TGTGCCAGCAGCCGAGGGACAGGGCAAGAGACCCAGTACTTC. Translated: CASSRGTGQETQYF. The chain employs TRBV11-2 and TRBJ2-5, with 9 positions matching TRBD1. This CDR3 comprises 14 residues. The V gene's germline CDR1 is SGHAT and CDR2 FQNNGV. After removal of 5 bases from V and 2 bases from J, the junction contained 3 bases not matched to a gene.

This clone was detected many times. The chain carries TRBV20-1 and TRBJ1-1; D is uncertain. The CDR3 runs 13 residues. Per germline, CDR1 DFQATT and CDR2 SNEGSKA (reference sequence). Trimming removed 0 bases from V and 3 bases from J, with 8 bases in between. This chain's CDR3 is CSARDVTDTEAFF. CDR3 DNA sequence: TGCAGTGCTAGAGATGTAACTGACACTGAAGCTTTCTTT.

This clone was seen many times. At the DNA level, this CDR3 is encoded by other sequences in the same sample as well. The chain carries TRBV15 and TRBJ2-1, with D perhaps matching TRBD2 (5 bases). The ends were cut back, 4 bases at V and 3 bases at J, with 13 bases in the middle. The CDR3 runs to 15 residues. CDR1 LNHNV and CDR2 YYDKDF come from the germline V gene (reference sequence). CDR3 region: CATSKEGAGYNEQFF. The CDR3 DNA sequence: TGTGCCACCAGCAAAGAGGGCGCGGGCTACAATGAGCAGTTCTTC.

Worth noting for this clone: An end of the junction does not agree with germline; a read error may underlie this. Distinct nucleotide sequences in the sample also encode this CDR3. This sequence joins TRBV18 and TRBJ1-4; 7 nucleotides line up with TRBD1. The germline V gene encodes CDR1 KGHSH and CDR2 LQKENI. The CDR3 is 14 amino acids. CDR3 amino acids: CASSPTGFGEKLFF. DNA for the CDR3: TGTGCCAGCTCACCGACAGGGTTCGGTGAAAAACTGTTCTTT.